This TCR beta chain was captured by sequencing in a study of identical twins. General study findings and limits: Carriage of fewer insertions was seen in abundant cord blood beta clonotypes, whereas memory repertoires showed none.

Through template switching, a universal primer site was introduced, and the cDNA contained unique molecular identifiers. From the 5' RACE reads, TCRdb called clonotypes with MiXCR, one entry per CDR3 protein. This table has fewer than 550,000 distinct CDR3 sequences, 12% to 15% appearing once. Of note for this clonotype: Its antigen is undetermined.

The same sample was also used in a study of yellow fever vaccine responses in identical twins. As that study records: Vaccine T cell responses of twins reportedly seemed partly convergent and partly personalized.

The TCR comes from a young woman in good health. The sequenced material came from CD4+ T cells sorted from blood.

In nucleotides, the CDR3 is TGTGCCAGCAGCCAGGTCGGGGTCTCGGTTCGGGGTAATGAGCAGTTCTTC. Amino acids: CASSQVGVSVRGNEQFF. The rearrangement joins TRBV7-2 to TRBJ2-1; the D gene is possibly TRBD2 (5 bases). The V gene lost 5 bases and the J gene lost 7 bases, with 24 bases spanning the gap. This CDR3 has 17 residues. The germline gives CDR1 SGHTA, CDR2 FQGNSA.